Following are 2 T cell receptor beta chains from one sample sequenced in a study of shared T cell receptors in the human thymus. Clones were sequenced by immunoSEQ multiplex PCR, and TCRdb holds only the in-frame ones, with some missing. Of hundreds of thousands of clones in the sample, more than 70% were seen once. The same specimen was also included in a second study, on human thymus T cells.

Input material: thymocytes. These receptors originate from a boy in the first two years of life with a congenital heart defect.

The chain recombines TRBV28 with TRBJ2-1, with 12 bases fitting TRBD2. The CDR3 is made up of 17 amino acids. Germline CDR1 and CDR2: MDHEN and SYDVKM. Trimming cost V 6 bases and J 8 bases; bases outside gene matches: 14. This CDR3 reads CASRDGLAGPRFDEQFF. The DNA of the CDR3 is TGTGCCAGCAGGGACGGACTAGCGGGGCCTCGGTTCGATGAGCAGTTCTTC.

The chain uses TRBV12-5 and TRBJ2-5; TRBD1 aligns across 9 bases. Germline V CDR1 and CDR2: LGHNT, FRNRAP. V lost 0 bases and J lost 4; bases outside the gene matches: 3. The CDR3 covers 15 residues. The CDR3 region has the DNA TGTGCTAGTGGTTTGGTACGACAGGGGGGAGAGACCCAGTACTTC. Its protein is CASGLVRQGGETQYF.